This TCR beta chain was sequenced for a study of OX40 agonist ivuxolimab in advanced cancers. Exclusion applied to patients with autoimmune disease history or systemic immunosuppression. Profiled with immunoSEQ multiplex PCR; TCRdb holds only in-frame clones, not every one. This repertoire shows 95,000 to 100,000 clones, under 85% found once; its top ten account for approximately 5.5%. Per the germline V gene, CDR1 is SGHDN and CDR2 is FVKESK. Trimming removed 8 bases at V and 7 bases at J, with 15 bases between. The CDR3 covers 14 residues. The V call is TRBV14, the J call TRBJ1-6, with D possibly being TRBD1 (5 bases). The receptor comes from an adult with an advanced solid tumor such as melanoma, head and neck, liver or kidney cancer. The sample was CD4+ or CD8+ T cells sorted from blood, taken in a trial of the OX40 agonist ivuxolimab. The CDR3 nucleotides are TGTGCCAGCGCCGGGGAGTGGGGGAATTCACCCCTCCACTTT. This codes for CASAGEWGNSPLHF. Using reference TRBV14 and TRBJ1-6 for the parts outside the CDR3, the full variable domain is EAGVTQFPSHSVIEKGQTVTLRCDPISGHDNLYWYRRVMGKEIKFLLHFVKESKQDESGMPNNRFLAERTGGTYSTLKVQPAELEDSGVYFCASAGEWGNSPLHFGNGTRLTVT.